This section outlines one T cell receptor beta chain sequence together with its context. Its cognate antigen is unknown. The table came from immunoSEQ multiplex PCR; TCRdb's copy has only in-frame clones and leaves some out. The table lists some 26,000 clones, more than 70% of them singletons. The length of the CDR3 is 18 residues. Trimming removed 2 bases from V and 4 bases from J, with 21 bases in between. From germline, CDR1 is SGHRS and CDR2 YFSETQ. The sample originates from a study of T cell clonotyping in hematopoietic cell transplantation. Overall study context: Pretransplant recipient samples were taken after cytoreduction.

Study results and limitations: Graft donor and pretransplant recipient Inverse Simpson Index values predicted broader posttransplant TCR diversity.

The time point: recipient sample about 28 days before transplant, after cytoreduction. Samples: about 28 days before transplant, then days 30, 100 and 180 after. This clonotype originated in a man between 40 and 49 years old with acute myeloid leukemia. Some clones in this sample may be carry-over from other donors' samples. Sequenced material: peripheral blood mononuclear cells, taken before stem cell transplant. The rearrangement joins TRBV5-1 to TRBJ1-4; TRBD1 is a possible D gene (5 bases). This CDR3 reads CASSFSSRGTVSNEKLFF. CDR3 coding DNA: TGCGCCAGCAGCTTCAGCTCGCGGGGGACCGTTAGTAATGAAAAACTGTTTTTT.